This T cell receptor (beta chain) was retrieved from a study of cytomegalovirus exposure and HLA in healthy donors. Across the whole study: A later analysis reported the 120 validation repertoires used the same platform as the roughly 700 first-cohort repertoires. General study findings and limits: The study designated 150 or so TCR beta chains cytomegalovirus-associated. That first-cohort TCR clusters tended to co-occur in the 100 to 150 validation repertoires was found in a later analysis. Many donors shared some public TCRs, even though most TCR sequences were rare.

Profiled with immunoSEQ multiplex PCR; TCRdb holds only in-frame clones, not every one. The top ten clones hold 0.67% of a sample with 100,000 to 130,000 clones, almost 96% of them seen once. As regards this clone: Its antigen is unknown.

The origin of this receptor is a woman between 18 and 29 years old in good health and CMV-seronegative. Specimen: PBMCs.

Here the CDR3 DNA reads TGTGCCAGCAGCAAATTAGGTTCGGGGAATCAGCCCCAGCATTTT. The encoded protein is CASSKLGSGNQPQHF. The V call is TRBV21-1, the J call TRBJ1-5. TRBV21-1 is a recognized pseudogene. This CDR3 comprises 15 residues.